This T cell receptor (beta chain) was captured by sequencing in a study of T cell responses to AZD1222 COVID-19 vaccine. The method was immunoSEQ multiplex PCR; TCRdb's version includes in-frame clones alone and lacks a portion of them. The sample contains approximately 160,000 clones, 75% to 90% of which appear only once. This specimen was peripheral blood, taken on day 0 of AZD1222 vaccination. The source of this sequence is an adult in good health.

CDR3 residues: CASKPGRSFNYGYTF. Here the CDR3 DNA reads TGTGCCAGCAAGCCGGGACGGTCTTTCAACTATGGCTACACCTTC. V usage is TRBV7-9 and J usage is TRBJ1-2; tentative D call: TRBD1 (5 bases). Per the germline V gene, CDR1 is SEHNR and CDR2 is FQNEAQ (reference sequence). CDR3 size: 15 residues. Trimming shortened V by 7 bases and J by 2 bases, and 17 bases separated the two germline ends.